The clone carrying this TCR beta chain was seen at least ten times. Its specificity is not known. On the day of bone marrow donation, the related graft donor provided peripheral blood. These data are taken from a study of T cells after posttransplantation cyclophosphamide. Study-level findings and limits: After PTCy, TRB diversity resembled that of CNI/methotrexate controls. Skin or GI-infiltrating T cells shared few TRB sequences with blood. Later post-transplant blood repertoires were often dominated by donor CD8+ memory clones.

Libraries were prepared by immunoSEQ multiplex PCR; TCRdb keeps only in-frame clonotypes and omits some of them. This sample has roughly 45,000 clones, each found more than once. The CDR3 has 18 residues. The germline CDR1 and CDR2 sequences are MNHNS and SASEGT. V dropped 4 bases and J dropped 5; count of bases not matched to a gene: 7. The chain combines TRBV6-1 with TRBJ2-2; 16 nucleotides match TRBD2. The source of this sequence is a man between 35 and 55 years old in good health, CMV-negative, and a related stem cell transplant donor. The sequencing input was PBMCs. The CDR3 sequence is CASSVGLAGGPRTGELFF. The CDR3 DNA is TGTGCCAGCAGTGTGGGACTAGCGGGAGGGCCTAGAACCGGGGAGCTGTTTTTT.